The 25 T cell receptor beta chains in this list originate from one sample, sequenced in a study of T cells of healthy individuals. One entry per CDR3 protein, called by TCRdb with MiXCR from the 5' RACE reads. The sample comprises about 53,000 distinct CDR3 sequences, 14% to 15% of which are singletons, and about 16% rests with the top ten. The receptor set was obtained from a human donor in good health.

The sample holds a few counts of this clonotype. The J gene is TRBJ2-7, the V gene TRBV12-3 or TRBV12-4; 7 bases line up with TRBD1. The CDR3 spans 15 residues. J lost 3 bases, V lost 5 bases, and 10 bases had no gene match. Written as DNA, the CDR3 is TGTGCCAGCAGTCGCAGGACAGGCGAGAACTACGAGCAGTACTTC. As protein: CASSRRTGENYEQYF.

This clonotype was counted a few times. This chain links TRBV7-8 with TRBJ2-1; D possibly matches TRBD1 or TRBD2 (5 bases each). Germline CDR1 is SGHVS and CDR2 is FQNEAQ. This CDR3 is built from 12 residues. V lost 0 bases and J lost 11, with 8 bases in between. CDR3 in DNA: TGTGCCAGCAGCTTAGCTGGGGGACAGCAGTTCTTC. Translating gives CASSLAGGQQFF. Combining the CDR3 with reference TRBV7-8 and TRBJ2-1 gives the whole variable domain GAGVSQSPRYKVAKRGQDVALRCDPISGHVSLFWYQQALGQGPEFLTYFQNEAQLDKSGLPSDRFFAERPEGSVSTLKIQRTQQEDSAVYLCASSLAGGQQFFGPGTRLTVL.

This clonotype was recorded many times. This chain connects TRBV5-4 to TRBJ2-7; D is tentatively TRBD1 or TRBD2 (7 bases each). V was clipped by 3 bases and J by 5 bases, with 15 bases between them. This CDR3 contains 14 residues. Germline values: CDR1 SGHNT, CDR2 YYREEE (reference sequence). The DNA of the CDR3 is TGTGCCAGCAGCTCAGGGGGAGGGGTGGACGAGCAGTACTTC. This translates into CASSSGGGVDEQYF. The complete variable domain, with remaining parts taken from reference TRBV5-4 and TRBJ2-7, reads ETGVTQSPTHLIKTRGQQVTLRCSSQSGHNTVSWYQQALGQGPQFIFQYYREEENGRGNFPPRFSGLQFPNYSSELNVNALELDDSALYLCASSSGGGVDEQYFGPGTRLTVT.

Ten or more counts support this clonotype. The gene calls are TRBV5-6 and TRBJ2-2, with 8 bases identical to TRBD1. CDR3 length: 17 amino acids. V gave up 1 base and J gave up 5 bases; unmatched junction bases: 10. Germline lookup yields CDR1 SGHDT and CDR2 YYEEEE. The CDR3 region is CASSLPGQALMTGELFF. DNA for the CDR3: TGTGCCAGCAGCTTGCCGGGACAGGCCTTGATGACCGGGGAGCTGTTTTTT.

This clonotype was observed a handful of times. The chain recombines TRBV20-1 with TRBJ2-5; D gene uncertain. The CDR3 contains 14 residues. CDR1 is DFQATT and CDR2 is SNEGSKA in the germline V gene (reference sequence). The V end lost 2 bases, the J end lost 5 bases, and 15 bases lay between the germline ends. DNA of the CDR3: TGCAGTGCTAGACTGGCCGACCTTGGGGAGACCCAGTACTTC. Encoded protein: CSARLADLGETQYF.

There are a few counts of this clonotype. V is TRBV7-9 and J is TRBJ2-2; D ambiguous. The CDR3 length is 16 residues. Germline assignment: CDR1 SEHNR and CDR2 FQNEAQ (reference sequence). V was cut by 4 bases and J by 3 bases, with 15 bases left in between. The CDR3 here is CASSSTWTVDTGELFF. CDR3 nucleotides: TGTGCCAGCAGCTCAACTTGGACGGTGGACACCGGGGAGCTGTTTTTT.

CDR3 protein: CASSSGLAGVTGELFF. DNA for the CDR3: TGCGCCAGCAGCTCCGGACTAGCGGGAGTGACCGGGGAGCTGTTTTTT. This chain uses TRBV5-1 with TRBJ2-2, with TRBD2 identical over 13 bases. Germline-derived CDR1 and CDR2 are SGHRS and YFSETQ. This CDR3 is 16 amino acids long. The ends lost 3 bases at V and 5 bases at J; junction bases unmatched: 4.

V gene TRBV24-1 combines with J gene TRBJ2-1, with D possibly matching TRBD2 (5 bases). The ends were cut back, 4 bases at V and 9 bases at J, with 12 bases in the middle. In germline, CDR1 is KGHDR, CDR2 SFDVKD. The CDR3 length is 13 residues. In nucleotides, the CDR3 is TGTGCCACCAGTGAGGCTAGCCATGGTGAGCAGTTCTTC. It encodes CATSEASHGEQFF.

V is TRBV20-1 and J is TRBJ2-3, with TRBD1 matching 10 bases. This CDR3 spans 14 amino acids. Per germline, CDR1 DFQATT and CDR2 SNEGSKA (reference sequence). Unmatched junction bases numbered 8, after V lost 7 bases and J lost 4 bases. The CDR3 coding sequence is TGCAGTGGTTCCGGGACAGGGGCTCCAGATACGCAGTATTTT. It yields the protein CSGSGTGAPDTQYF.

This clonotype was observed many times. This chain uses TRBV10-2 with TRBJ2-2, with 10 bases aligning to TRBD2. The V and J ends lost 4 bases and 5 bases, in that order; junction bases with no gene match: 10. The CDR3 loop spans 17 amino acids. Germline loops: CDR1 WSHSY, CDR2 SAAADI. In DNA form, the CDR3 reads TGCGCCAGCAGTGTCAGGTCTAGCGGGAGAGTTACCGGGGAGCTGTTTTTT. Protein product: CASSVRSSGRVTGELFF.

This clonotype was seen repeatedly, ten times or more. The rearrangement links TRBV7-2 to TRBJ2-7, with TRBD2 matching over 9 bases. From germline, CDR1 is SGHTA and CDR2 FQGNSA. The CDR3 has 15 residues. J was trimmed by 2 bases and V by 6 bases; bases with no gene match: 8. DNA of the CDR3: TGTGCCAGCAGGAGATGGGCTAGCGGGACCTACGAGCAGTACTTC. Translation gives CASRRWASGTYEQYF.

This clonotype was recorded many times. The chain employs TRBV9 and TRBJ2-1; 7 bases match TRBD2. The V gene's germline CDR1 is SGDLS and CDR2 YYNGEE. This CDR3 region has 14 residues. With V trimmed by 4 bases and J by 10 bases, 11 bases remained unmatched. The CDR3 here is CASSPSGLGREQFF. The CDR3 DNA follows: TGTGCCAGCAGCCCCTCTGGACTAGGTCGGGAGCAGTTCTTC.

This chain joins TRBV30 and TRBJ1-3; D remains ambiguous. The CDR3 is 15 amino acids. The germline gives CDR1 GTSNPN, CDR2 SVGIG (reference sequence). V was clipped by 1 base and J by 0 bases, with 10 bases between them. The CDR3 nucleotides read TGTGCCTGGAGTGGGGGAGTAATCTCTGGAAACACCATATATTTT. As protein: CAWSGGVISGNTIYF.

In this sample, this clonotype turned up a few times. The chain employs TRBV2 and TRBJ2-4; 7 positions match TRBD1. Germline lookup yields CDR1 SNHLY and CDR2 FYNNEI. The V gene end was trimmed by 5 bases and the J gene end by 0 bases; junction bases not matched to a gene: 7. The CDR3 has 16 residues. CDR3 protein: CASSSRTGLAKNIQYF. CDR3 DNA sequence: TGTGCCAGCAGTTCCCGGACAGGCCTAGCCAAAAACATTCAGTACTTC.

This clonotype has at least ten counts. The chain uses TRBV7-2 and TRBJ2-4, with 10 bases aligning to TRBD1. This CDR3 contains 19 residues. V lost 5 bases to trimming and J lost 8 bases; unmatched junction nucleotides: 21. The germline gives CDR1 SGHTA, CDR2 FQGNSA. The CDR3 DNA follows: TGTGCCAGCAGCAAACCGGGACAGGGGAATTATGCCGCGCCGGACATTCAGTACTTC. Translating gives CASSKPGQGNYAAPDIQYF. Variable domain in full (rest from reference TRBV7-2 and TRBJ2-4): GAGVSQSPSNKVTEKGKDVELRCDPISGHTALYWYRQSLGQGLEFLIYFQGNSAPDKSGLPSDRFSAERTGGSVSTLTIQRTQQEDSAVYLCASSKPGQGNYAAPDIQYFGAGTRLSVL.

The CDR3 DNA reads TGTGCCAGCAATGGACAGGGAATCGGCGGCATTCAGTACTTC. This encodes CASNGQGIGGIQYF. This chain joins TRBV2 and TRBJ2-4, with 8 bases fitting TRBD1. Germline V gene data show CDR1 as SNHLY and CDR2 as FYNNEI. CDR3 length: 14 amino acids. Trimming cost V 7 bases and J 9 bases; bases outside gene matches: 11.

This clonotype was counted only a few times. CDR3 loop: CATKTGSSTDTQYF. CDR3 coding DNA: TGTGCCACCAAGACAGGGTCTAGCACAGATACGCAGTATTTT. The V call is TRBV25-1, the J call TRBJ2-3; 7 nucleotides match TRBD1. Germline lookup yields CDR1 MGHDK and CDR2 SYGVNS. The V gene end was trimmed by 10 bases and the J gene end by 0 bases; junction bases not matched to a gene: 7. CDR3 length: 14 amino acids.

There are many counts of this clonotype. The chain links TRBV7-2 to TRBJ2-7, with D hard to call. The length of the CDR3 is 13 residues. V was clipped by 5 bases and J by 0 bases, with 8 bases between them. The germline V gene encodes CDR1 SGHTA and CDR2 FQGNSA. CDR3 sequence reads: CASSPYHSYEQYF. DNA of the CDR3: TGTGCCAGCAGCCCTTACCACTCCTACGAGCAGTACTTC.

This clonotype turned up a few times. The chain links TRBV2 to TRBJ2-2; D uncertain. Germline lookup yields CDR1 SNHLY and CDR2 FYNNEI. CDR3 length equals 17 residues. V was shortened by 8 bases and J by 0 bases, with 19 bases between the two germline ends. The CDR3 loop reads CASGPDTRGPNTGELFF. As DNA, the CDR3 is TGTGCCAGCGGACCCGATACTCGCGGCCCGAACACCGGGGAGCTGTTTTTT.

This clonotype was counted between two and nine times. This chain joins TRBV27 and TRBJ1-5, with D tentatively TRBD1 (5 bases). V shed 4 bases and J shed 4 bases, with 11 bases lying between them. Germline CDR1 is MNHEY and CDR2 is SMNVEV (reference sequence). This CDR3 region has 14 residues. The DNA for the CDR3 is TGTGCCAGCAGTTCCCGACAGAATAATCAGCCCCAGCATTTT. Residues: CASSSRQNNQPQHF.

There are many counts of this clonotype. The rearrangement uses TRBV12-3 or TRBV12-4 and TRBJ1-5; D possibly corresponds to TRBD1 (6 bases). This CDR3 comprises 14 residues. V was cut by 4 bases and J by 2 bases, with 9 bases left in between. The CDR3 coding sequence is TGTGCCAGCAGTTCACAGGGAGGCAATCAGCCCCAGCATTTT. Its translation: CASSSQGGNQPQHF.

This chain joins TRBV7-2 and TRBJ1-2; tentatively, D is TRBD1 (5 bases). V lost 4 bases, J lost 4 bases, and 22 bases lay in between. The CDR3 totals 17 residues. The V gene's germline CDR1 is SGHTA and CDR2 FQGNSA. As DNA, the CDR3 is TGTGCCAGCAGCTCCAGCCCCCAGGCAGGCGGGGCCTATGGCTACACCTTC. Protein product: CASSSSPQAGGAYGYTF.

V usage is TRBV6-5 and J usage is TRBJ1-3, with D tentatively TRBD1 (6 bases). Germline CDR1 and CDR2: MNHEY and SVGAGI. The V end was cut by 4 bases, the J end by 0 bases, with 19 bases between. There are 18 residues in the CDR3. The CDR3 bases are TGTGCCAGCAGTTTAATAGTCGAACAGGGCATCTCTGGAAACACCATATATTTT. Its protein is CASSLIVEQGISGNTIYF.

There are a few counts of this clonotype. This chain uses TRBV20-1 with TRBJ1-1; D is unresolved. Trimming removed 4 bases at V and 1 base at J, with 13 bases between. In germline, CDR1 is DFQATT, CDR2 SNEGSKA (reference sequence). The length of the CDR3 is 14 residues. Written as DNA, the CDR3 is TGCAGTGCTAACACTGTCTATCAGAACACTGAAGCTTTCTTT. This gives the protein CSANTVYQNTEAFF.

This sequence joins TRBV7-9 and TRBJ1-1; 7 bases fit TRBD1. Germline assignment: CDR1 SEHNR and CDR2 FQNEAQ (reference sequence). Trimming took 6 bases from V and 0 from J; bases not matched to a gene: 7. This CDR3 has 15 residues. The CDR3 region has the DNA TGTGCCAGCAGTCCAGGGGGGACCATGAACACTGAAGCTTTCTTT. It specifies CASSPGGTMNTEAFF. Full variable domain (missing parts from reference TRBV7-9 and TRBJ1-1): DTGVSQNPRHKITKRGQNVTFRCDPISEHNRLYWYRQTLGQGPEFLTYFQNEAQLEKSRLLSDRFSAERPKGSFSTLEIQRTEQGDSAMYLCASSPGGTMNTEAFFGQGTRLTVV.